A single TCR beta chain is shown here with its context. Its cognate antigen has yet to be identified. No much larger clone exists at a distance of one base, and base qualities are not known. Participants in the prospective study were aged roughly 18 to 100 years, lived in 20 to 30 United States geographic areas, and enrolled through a virtual design. To assign participants to cohorts, the prospective study relied on clinical history that participants themselves reported in a screening survey and a study questionnaire. Exposed participants had been in contact, within 2 weeks of entering the study, with a person who had a PCR-confirmed or clinician-diagnosed case of COVID-19. Mobile phlebotomists in the prospective study collected whole blood, serum and a nasopharyngeal or oropharyngeal swab from every participant. Additional blood draws and questionnaires over an approximately two-month period could optionally be provided by prospective study participants. Before DNA extraction, blood samples from the prospective study were shipped at room temperature or frozen.

This sample was included in a study of blood T cell repertoires in COVID-19 (dated by TCRdb to 2018 to 2021). Turning to the overall study: Samples covering the acute and convalescent phases of COVID-19 were provided by collaborators in the United States, Italy and Spain. The material from the prospective study consisted of cDNA or gDNA derived from T cells, B-cell-depleted T cells, or PBMCs. Deeply sampled blood TCRbeta repertoires from subjects exposed to, actively infected with, or recovered from COVID-19 were included in the dataset. The repertoires were made available in a free public database intended to serve as a resource for research on the immune response to SARS-CoV-2. Samples were obtained from the ongoing ImmuneRACE study (first 160 participants) and from approximately 1,200 subjects provided by 6 global collaborators. Nearly every sample came with metadata listing a de-identified subject ID, COVID-19 status, age in years and sex. HLA class I and class II types, where available, came from metadata supplied by the sample provider rather than from assay-based typing.

TCRbeta CDR3 regions were amplified from genomic DNA using the immunoSEQ Assay, a bias-controlled multiplex PCR. Regarding the original processing steps: The number of nucleated cells in each sample was estimated by amplification of reference gene primers within the assay. To quantify the absolute abundance of each unique TCRbeta CDR3 rearrangement, sequence reads were collapsed and filtered. Productive Simpson clonality was computed per sample as the square root of Simpson's diversity index over productive rearrangements. This immuneACCESS table, as held by TCRdb, lists in-frame sequences with V and J called but not all clones. Of the missing ones, under half trace to an unresolved V gene in checked studies; the others have no known cause. V and J calls and clone size are copied from that table; D and trimming were computed from the DNA. Here the sample has around 250,000 clones; 70% to 90% occur a single time. Roughly 6.7% of the sample is held by the ten biggest clonotypes.

Its CDR3 holds 13 amino acids, cysteine through phenylalanine. The CDR3 DNA has 39 bases and is translated from base 1. Trimming at the junction amounts to 2 bases on V and 8 bases on J, and the germline ends lie 9 bases apart. Based on the germline V gene, the CDR1 and CDR2 sequences are SGHAT and FQNNGV. The paper as a whole reports these results and caveats: The amount of clinical and demographic metadata varied by source and participant and was provided uncurated.

This TCR derives from a woman aged 45-65 years who had been exposed to COVID-19. The sequencing sample was made of PBMCs or T cells enriched from blood (not recorded which). The chain couples TRBV11-2 to TRBJ2-2; TRBD1 is a possible D gene, resting on 6 matching bases. The sequence in DNA is TGTGCCAGCAGCTTATTCGGACAGGGGGAGCTGTTTTTT. This encodes CASSLFGQGELFF.